This TCR beta chain comes out of a study of control samples from healthy donors and cancer patients (dated by TCRdb to the early 2020s). Libraries were made using the immunoSEQ multiplex PCR assay. TCRdb mirrors the immuneACCESS table, restricted to in-frame sequences. Some clones are absent from its copies; in checked studies, under half trace to an unresolved V gene, and the reason for the others is unknown. In all, the sample holds more than 95,000 clones, and 85% to 90% of those were seen once. Approximately 1.1% of the sample is taken by the ten largest. In the germline V gene, CDR1 corresponds to MNHNS and CDR2 to SASEGT. Measured from the cysteine to the phenylalanine, the CDR3 is 14 residues long. Of the read, only the CDR3 DNA is kept; its 42 bases are in frame from base 1. V is reduced by 2 bases and J by 7 bases, leaving a spacing of 12 bases between them. As for this clone: This receptor's antigen is unknown. No clone much larger than this one lies a single base away; base qualities are absent.

Source material: PBMCs. The TCR was taken from a woman in her 50s with colorectal cancer. The chain is encoded by TRBV6-1 joined to TRBJ1-5; the best D guess is TRBD1, with 5 bases matching. The CDR3 in this case is CASSERGVGQPQHF. The DNA sequence is given as TGTGCCAGCAGTGAAAGAGGGGTGGGACAGCCCCAGCATTTT.